This T cell receptor beta chain was observed in a study of blood T cells in healthy people across ages. Findings and limits, study-wide: Across samples, TCR beta diversity tracked strongly with naive T cell percentage.

CDR3 length: 12 amino acids. Germline V gives CDR1 SGHRS, CDR2 YFSETQ. V was trimmed by 1 base and J by 13 bases, leaving 12 bases between them. About this clonotype itself: Its antigen is still unknown. One base away lies a much larger clone, so this may be a sequencing read error.

Alongside a J-beta primer mix, a sample-barcoded 5' primer served in a second PCR lasting 7 to 11 cycles. TCRdb itself ran the 5' RACE reads through MiXCR, one entry per CDR3 protein. The sample lists about 670,000 distinct CDR3 sequences, under 65% seen once, with 13% in the top ten. Sequencing used blood. The sequence was obtained from a woman over 75 in good health. The chain combines TRBV5-1 with TRBJ2-4, with D possibly TRBD1 on 6 matching bases. The CDR3 bases are TGCGCCAGCAGCTTGATCGAGGGGGAGCAGTACTTC. This sequence encodes CASSLIEGEQYF.